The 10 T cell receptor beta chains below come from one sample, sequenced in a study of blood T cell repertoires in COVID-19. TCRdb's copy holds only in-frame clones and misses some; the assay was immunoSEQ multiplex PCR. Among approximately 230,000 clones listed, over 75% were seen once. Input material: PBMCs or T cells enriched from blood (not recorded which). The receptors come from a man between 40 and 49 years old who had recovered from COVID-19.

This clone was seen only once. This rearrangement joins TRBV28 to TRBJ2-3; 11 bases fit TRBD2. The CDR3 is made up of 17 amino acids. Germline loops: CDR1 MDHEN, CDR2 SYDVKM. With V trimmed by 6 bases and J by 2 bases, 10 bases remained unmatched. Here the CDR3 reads CASRSLGTSGLTDTQYF. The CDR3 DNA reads TGTGCCAGCAGATCGCTAGGGACTAGCGGACTCACAGATACGCAGTATTTT. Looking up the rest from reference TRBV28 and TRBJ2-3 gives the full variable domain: DVKVTQSSRYLVKRTGEKVFLECVQDMDHENMFWYRQDPGLGLRLIYFSYDVKMKEKGDIPEGYSVSREKKERFSLILESASTNQTSMYLCASRSLGTSGLTDTQYFGPGTRLTVL.

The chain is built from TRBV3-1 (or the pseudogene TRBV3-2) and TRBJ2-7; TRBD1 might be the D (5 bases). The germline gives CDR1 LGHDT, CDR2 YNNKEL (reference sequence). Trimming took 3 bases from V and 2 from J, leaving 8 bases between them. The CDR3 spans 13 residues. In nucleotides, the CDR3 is TGTGCCAGCAGCCAGGGGCCGCCCTACGAGCAGTACTTC. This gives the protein CASSQGPPYEQYF.

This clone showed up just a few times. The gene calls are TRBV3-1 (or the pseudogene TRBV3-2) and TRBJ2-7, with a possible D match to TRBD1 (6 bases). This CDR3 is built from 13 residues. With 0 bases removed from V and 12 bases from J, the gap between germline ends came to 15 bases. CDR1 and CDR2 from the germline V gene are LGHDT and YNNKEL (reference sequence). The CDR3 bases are TGTGCCAGCAGCCAAGAGGGGGCAATCGGGTGGTACTTC. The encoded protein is CASSQEGAIGWYF.

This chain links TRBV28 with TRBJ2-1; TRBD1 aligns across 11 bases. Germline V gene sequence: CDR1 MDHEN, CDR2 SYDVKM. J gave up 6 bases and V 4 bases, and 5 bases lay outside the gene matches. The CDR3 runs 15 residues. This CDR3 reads CASSSPGQGVNEQFF. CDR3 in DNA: TGTGCCAGCAGTTCCCCGGGACAGGGGGTCAATGAGCAGTTCTTC. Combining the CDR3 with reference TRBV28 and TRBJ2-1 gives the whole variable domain DVKVTQSSRYLVKRTGEKVFLECVQDMDHENMFWYRQDPGLGLRLIYFSYDVKMKEKGDIPEGYSVSREKKERFSLILESASTNQTSMYLCASSSPGQGVNEQFFGPGTRLTVL.

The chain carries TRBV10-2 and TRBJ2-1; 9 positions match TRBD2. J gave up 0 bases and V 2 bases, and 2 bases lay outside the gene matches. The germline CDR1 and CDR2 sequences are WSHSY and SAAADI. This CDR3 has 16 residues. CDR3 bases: TGCGCCAGCAGTGAGGGAGCGGGGGGCTCCTACAATGAGCAGTTCTTC. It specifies CASSEGAGGSYNEQFF.

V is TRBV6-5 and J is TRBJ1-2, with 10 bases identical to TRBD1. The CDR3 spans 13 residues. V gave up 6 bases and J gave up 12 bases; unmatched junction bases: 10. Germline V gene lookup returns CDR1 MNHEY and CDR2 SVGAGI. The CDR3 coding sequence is TGTGCCAGCAGCCCCGGGACAGGGGCCCCGCACACCTTC. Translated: CASSPGTGAPHTF.

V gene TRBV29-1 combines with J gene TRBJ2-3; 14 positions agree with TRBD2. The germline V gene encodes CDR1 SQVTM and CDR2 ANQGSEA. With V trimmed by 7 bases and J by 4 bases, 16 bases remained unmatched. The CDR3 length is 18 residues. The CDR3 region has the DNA TGCAGCGCTAGACTAGCGGGAGGGCCTTCCCGCCTGGCAGATACGCAGTATTTT. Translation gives CSARLAGGPSRLADTQYF.

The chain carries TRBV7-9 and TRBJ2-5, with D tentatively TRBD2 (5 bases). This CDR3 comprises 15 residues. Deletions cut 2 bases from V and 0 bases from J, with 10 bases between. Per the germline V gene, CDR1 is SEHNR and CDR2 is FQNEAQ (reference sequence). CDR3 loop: CASSLYGEYQETQYF. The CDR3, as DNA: TGTGCCAGCAGCTTATACGGGGAGTACCAAGAGACCCAGTACTTC.

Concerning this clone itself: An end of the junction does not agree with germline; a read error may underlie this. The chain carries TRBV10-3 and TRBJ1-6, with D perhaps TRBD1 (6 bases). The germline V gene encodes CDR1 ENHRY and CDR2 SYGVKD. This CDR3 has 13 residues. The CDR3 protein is CAISTGNKSPLHF. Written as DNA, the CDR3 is TGTGCCATCAGTACAGGGAATAAATCACCCCTCCACTTT.

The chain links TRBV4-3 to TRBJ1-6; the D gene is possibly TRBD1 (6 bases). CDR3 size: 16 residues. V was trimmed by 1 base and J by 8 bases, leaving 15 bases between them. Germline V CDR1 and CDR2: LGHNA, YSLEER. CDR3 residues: CASSQGSTGFDSPLHF. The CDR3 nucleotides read TGCGCCAGCAGCCAAGGGAGTACAGGGTTTGATTCACCCCTCCACTTT.